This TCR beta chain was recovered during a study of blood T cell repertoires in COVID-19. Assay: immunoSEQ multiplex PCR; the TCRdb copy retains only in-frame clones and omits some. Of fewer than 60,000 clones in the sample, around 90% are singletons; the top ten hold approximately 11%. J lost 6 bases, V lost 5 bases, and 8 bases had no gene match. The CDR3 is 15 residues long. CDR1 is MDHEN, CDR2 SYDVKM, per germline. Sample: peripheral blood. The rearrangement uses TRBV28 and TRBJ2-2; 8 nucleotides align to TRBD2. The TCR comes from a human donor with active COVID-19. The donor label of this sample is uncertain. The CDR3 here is CASSVRTSPAGELFF. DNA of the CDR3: TGTGCCAGCAGTGTAAGGACTAGCCCGGCCGGGGAGCTGTTTTTT.